In this sample, the clone carrying this TCR beta chain turned up a few times. Its specificity is not known. CDR1 and CDR2 from the germline V gene are MNHNS and SASEGT. The CDR3 runs 17 residues. J gave up 0 bases and V 8 bases, and 12 bases lay outside the gene matches. A second PCR of 7 to 11 cycles used a sample-barcoded 5' primer and a J-beta primer mix. Template switching added a 12-random-nucleotide identifier to every cDNA molecule. Paired-end reads containing CDR3 totaled no fewer than 2.5 million for each sample. TCRdb re-called the 5' RACE reads through MiXCR, storing one row per CDR3 protein. The data hold 700,000 to 850,000 distinct CDR3 sequences, with 40% to 65% observed a single time. The data derive from a study of blood T cells in healthy people across ages. Broader study findings: Diversity estimated from one million T cells was considered an underestimate.

Sequencing was done on a sample of blood. The chain joins TRBV6-1 to TRBJ2-7; 11 bases map to TRBD1. This TCR was recovered from an elderly man in good health. The CDR3 region is CASSWYSGQGVSYEQYF. DNA of the CDR3: TGTGCCAGCTCGTGGTACTCGGGACAGGGGGTCTCCTACGAGCAGTACTTC.